This entry lists 9 T cell receptor beta chains sequenced from one sample in a study of T cells after yellow fever vaccination. TCRdb itself ran the 5' RACE reads through MiXCR, one entry per CDR3 protein. This table holds more than 95,000 distinct CDR3 sequences, about 6.8% found once. This sample comprised CD4+ T cells sorted from PBMCs, obtained more than 35 days after the first yellow fever vaccination. The receptors shown here come from a young man who received the YFV17D yellow fever vaccine.

This clonotype was counted ten times or more. The chain couples TRBV6-5 to TRBJ2-2; D might be TRBD1 or TRBD2, each matching 5 bases. There are 15 residues in the CDR3. V lost 1 base and J 5 bases, leaving 11 bases between the germline ends. Germline V gene sequence: CDR1 MNHEY, CDR2 SVGAGI. The CDR3 loop is CASSYWGRRTGELFF. CDR3 sequence (DNA): TGTGCCAGCAGTTACTGGGGACGGAGGACCGGGGAGCTGTTTTTT.

Ten or more counts support this clonotype. The rearrangement links TRBV7-2 to TRBJ2-3; the match to TRBD2 covers 13 bases. Germline CDR1 reads SGHTA; CDR2 reads FQGNSA. This CDR3 region has 16 residues. The ends lost 3 bases at V and 3 bases at J; junction bases unmatched: 3. In DNA form, the CDR3 reads TGTGCCAGCAGCTTCACTAGCGGGGGGGGTACAGATACGCAGTATTTT. Its translation: CASSFTSGGGTDTQYF. The full variable domain, rest sourced from reference TRBV7-2 and TRBJ2-3, is GAGVSQSPSNKVTEKGKDVELRCDPISGHTALYWYRQSLGQGLEFLIYFQGNSAPDKSGLPSDRFSAERTGGSVSTLTIQRTQQEDSAVYLCASSFTSGGGTDTQYFGPGTRLTVL.

This clonotype was observed once. Given a much more abundant clone one base away, this may be a read error. The gene calls are TRBV27 and TRBJ2-3, with TRBD2 identical over 9 bases. Germline V CDR1 and CDR2: MNHEY, SMNVEV (reference sequence). The CDR3 consists of 16 residues. In nucleotides, the CDR3 is TGTGTCAGCAGTTTCATGTTTCCAGCGGGGGGAGATACGCAGTATTTT. Translation: CVSSFMFPAGGDTQYF.

This clonotype was seen at least ten times. The chain links TRBV6-1 to TRBJ2-3; 8 bases align to TRBD1. V lost 7 bases and J lost 4; bases outside the gene matches: 10. The length of the CDR3 is 15 residues. Per germline, CDR1 MNHNS and CDR2 SASEGT. The CDR3 DNA reads TGTGCCAGCAACACAAGGGCGGACAGGGCAGATACGCAGTATTTT. It is translated as CASNTRADRADTQYF.

This clonotype occurred many times. CDR3 DNA: TGTGCCAGCAGCTACAGCGGCTCTGGAAACACCATATATTTT. Translating it yields CASSYSGSGNTIYF. The chain employs TRBV5-5 and TRBJ1-3, with unresolved D. Trimming removed 3 bases at V and 0 bases at J, with 7 bases between. The CDR3 totals 14 residues. Per germline, CDR1 SGHKS and CDR2 YYEKEE (reference sequence). The full variable domain, completed using reference TRBV5-5 and TRBJ1-3, is DAGVTQSPTHLIKTRGQQVTLRCSPISGHKSVSWYQQVLGQGPQFIFQYYEKEERGRGNFPDRFSARQFPNYSSELNVNALLLGDSALYLCASSYSGSGNTIYFGEGSWLTVV.

This clonotype was detected ten times or more. The rearrangement uses TRBV7-2 and TRBJ1-1, with D perhaps TRBD1 (6 bases). Germline V gene lookup returns CDR1 SGHTA and CDR2 FQGNSA. Trimming took 5 bases from V and 0 from J, leaving 13 bases between them. CDR3 length: 15 amino acids. This CDR3 reads CASSPQGSMNTEAFF. The CDR3 bases are TGTGCCAGCAGCCCCCAGGGGTCCATGAACACTGAAGCTTTCTTT.

Concerning this clonotype: Since a much larger clone is just one base distant, this may be a read error. The chain joins TRBV7-9 to TRBJ2-3, with D perhaps TRBD1 (5 bases). The CDR3 totals 16 residues. Germline CDR1 and CDR2: SEHNR and FQNEAQ (reference sequence). The CDR3 DNA reads as TGTTCCAGCAGCTCGCTCCCGAATACGATGCCAGGGACGCAGTATTTT. This codes for CSSSSLPNTMPGTQYF.

Of note for this clonotype: A much larger clone lies one base from this, so it may be a read error. The chain carries TRBV5-1 and TRBJ1-3; D is unclear. Germline V gene data show CDR1 as SGHRS and CDR2 as YFSETQ. This CDR3 has 15 amino acids. This CDR3 reads CSSMNPGSPGNTIYF. The CDR3 DNA reads as TGCTCCAGCATGAACCCCGGGTCGCCTGGAAACACCATATATTTT.

This clonotype showed up many times. This chain connects TRBV7-3 to TRBJ2-3, with 9 nucleotides matching TRBD2. The germline CDR1 and CDR2 sequences are SGHTA and FQGTGA. The CDR3 spans 16 residues. The junction had 13 bases not matched to a gene; V was cut back by 5 bases and J by 7 bases. DNA of the CDR3: TGTGCCAGCAGCGTCCTCGGGGGGCTAGCGGGGAATACGCAGTATTTT. Its protein is CASSVLGGLAGNTQYF. The variable domain in full, with the rest retrieved from reference TRBV7-3 and TRBJ2-3, is GAGVSQTPSNKVTEKGKYVELRCDPISGHTALYWYRQSLGQGPEFLIYFQGTGAADDSGLPNDRFFAVRPEGSVSTLKIQRTERGDSAVYLCASSVLGGLAGNTQYFGPGTRLTVL.